This record covers a single T cell receptor (beta chain). The data originate from a study of cytomegalovirus exposure and HLA in healthy donors. The V and J ends lost 5 bases and 7 bases, in that order; junction bases with no gene match: 9. Germline assignment: CDR1 SGHRS and CDR2 YFSETQ. This CDR3 comprises 15 residues. With 60 Vbeta and 13 Jbeta primers, the PCR was carried out. Only in-frame clones appear in the TCRdb table, and some are missing; sequencing was by immunoSEQ multiplex PCR. In the table there are approximately 75,000 clones, approximately 82% of which are singletons. Sequenced material: PBMCs. The gene calls are TRBV5-1 and TRBJ2-1; 10 nucleotides match TRBD2. The clonotype originates from a man between 65 and 85 years old in good health and CMV-seropositive. The CDR3 loop reads CASRLSGRAANEQFF. The DNA for the CDR3 is TGCGCCAGCAGATTAAGCGGGAGGGCCGCTAATGAGCAGTTCTTC. Variable domain in full (rest from reference TRBV5-1 and TRBJ2-1): KAGVTQTPRYLIKTRGQQVTLSCSPISGHRSVSWYQQTPGQGLQFLFEYFSETQRNKGNFPGRFSGRQFSNSRSEMNVSTLELGDSALYLCASRLSGRAANEQFFGPGTRLTVL.